The 5 T cell receptor beta chains below come from one sample, sequenced in a study of Graves' ophthalmopathy and Graves' hyperthyroidism. The authors amplified TCR beta CDR3 regions, and they did so from RNA transcripts for repertoire sequencing. First-round RT-PCR relied on HTBI primers, and a second-round multiplex PCR came next. Each CDR3 protein is one row after TCRdb ran MiXCR on the multiplex PCR reads. The sample has about 400,000 distinct CDR3 sequences; 15% to 20% are singletons. The sequenced sample consisted of peripheral blood. Receptor source: a woman between 18 and 30 years old with Graves' ophthalmopathy.

There are many counts of this clonotype. The chain has TRBV28 and TRBJ2-5, with D perhaps TRBD1 (5 bases). CDR1 MDHEN and CDR2 SYDVKM come from the germline V gene. Trimming shortened V by 5 bases and J by 5 bases, and 15 bases separated the two germline ends. The CDR3 extends over 14 amino acids. The CDR3 DNA is TGTGCCAGCAGTACGACAGACGAATTGGAGACCCAGTACTTC. Its protein is CASSTTDELETQYF.

The sample holds many counts of this clonotype. V is TRBV20-1 and J is TRBJ2-7; maybe TRBD2 (6 bases). Trimming shortened V by 6 bases and J by 0 bases, and 21 bases separated the two germline ends. The CDR3 length is 16 residues. The germline gives CDR1 DFQATT, CDR2 SNEGSKA (reference sequence). The CDR3 sequence is CSAPPSGTHISYEQYF. The CDR3 coding sequence is TGCAGTGCCCCGCCCTCCGGGACTCATATCTCCTACGAGCAGTACTTC.

The chain combines TRBV6-2 or TRBV6-3 with TRBJ2-7; D ambiguous. V was cut by 2 bases and J by 0 bases, with 8 bases left in between. The CDR3 sequence is 14 residues long. In germline, CDR1 is MNHEY, CDR2 SVGEGT. In DNA, the CDR3 is TGTGCCAGCAGTTACGGCTCCTTCTCCTACGAGCAGTACTTC. Translated, it gives CASSYGSFSYEQYF.

The V and J genes are TRBV24-1 and TRBJ2-2; TRBD2 matches at 7 bases. Germline CDR1 reads KGHDR; CDR2 reads SFDVKD. The CDR3 loop spans 17 amino acids. The V and J ends lost 4 bases and 3 bases, in that order; junction bases with no gene match: 10. This CDR3 is CATSDPTAGVDTGELFF. The CDR3, as DNA: TGTGCCACCAGTGACCCAACCGCGGGAGTCGACACCGGGGAGCTGTTTTTT.

The sample holds many counts of this clonotype. V gene TRBV6-4 combines with J gene TRBJ2-3, with D possibly being TRBD2 (6 bases). Germline V gives CDR1 MRHNA, CDR2 SNTAGT. V was pared by 5 bases and J by 0 bases, with 6 bases between. The CDR3 runs to 13 residues. The CDR3 DNA reads TGTGCCAGCAGTAGCGGGAGCACAGATACGCAGTATTTT. This encodes CASSSGSTDTQYF.